This T cell receptor (beta chain) is from a study of cytomegalovirus exposure and HLA in healthy donors. For this clone: Its antigen is still unknown.

Trimming removed 6 bases at V and 2 bases at J, with 11 bases between. The germline gives CDR1 SGHVS, CDR2 FQNEAQ. The CDR3 is 13 residues long. The primer mix had 60 Vbeta and 13 Jbeta primers. Here immunoSEQ multiplex PCR was the method, and the copy in TCRdb shows in-frame clones only, minus some. This sample has about 89,000 clones, with 75% to 90% found just once. Study-wide results and limits: By HLA locus, TCR association rates varied in a later analysis, with DRB1 showing the most and HLA-C the fewest. Later examination showed HLA-associated TCR beta chains had greater clonal expansion than equally common others. The study flagged fewer than 200 TCR beta chains as cytomegalovirus-associated.

Sequences were obtained from PBMCs. The TCR originated in a man aged 35 to 55 in good health and CMV-seropositive. The rearrangement uses TRBV7-8 and TRBJ2-7; D is unresolved. The CDR3 nucleotides are TGTGCCAGCAGTCTCGGTTATCCCTACGAGCAGTACTTC. Protein: CASSLGYPYEQYF. The whole variable domain, filled in from reference TRBV7-8 and TRBJ2-7, reads GAGVSQSPRYKVAKRGQDVALRCDPISGHVSLFWYQQALGQGPEFLTYFQNEAQLDKSGLPSDRFFAERPEGSVSTLKIQRTQQEDSAVYLCASSLGYPYEQYFGPGTRLTVT.